This TCR beta chain was captured in a study of cytomegalovirus exposure and HLA in healthy donors. Overall study context: Most donors, 70% to 85% of a few hundred genotyped, fell in the Caucasian-associated ancestry cluster.

Use of 60 Vbeta and 13 Jbeta primers characterized the PCR. Here immunoSEQ multiplex PCR was the method, and the copy in TCRdb shows in-frame clones only, minus some. The sample contains 200,000 to 250,000 clones, 82% of which appear only once. Each donor was healthy, and each was a bone marrow donor. Study-wide results and caveats: The study recorded fewer than 200 TCR beta chains that were cytomegalovirus-associated. Presence/absence analyses rested on an assumption that sequencing depth was roughly uniform across donors.

This CDR3 contains 14 residues. CDR1 MDHEN and CDR2 SYDVKM come from the germline V gene. V was pared by 5 bases and J by 4 bases, with 5 bases of the junction left unmatched. With respect to this clone: No antigen is known for it.

The sequenced sample was PBMCs. The receptor was derived from a woman aged 40 to 55 in good health and CMV-seropositive. The gene calls are TRBV28 and TRBJ2-5, with 9 positions matching TRBD1. In nucleotides, the CDR3 is TGTGCCAGCAGTCCAGGACAGGGGCCAGAGACCCAGTACTTC. This gives the protein CASSPGQGPETQYF. Using reference TRBV28 and TRBJ2-5 for the parts outside the CDR3, the full variable domain is DVKVTQSSRYLVKRTGEKVFLECVQDMDHENMFWYRQDPGLGLRLIYFSYDVKMKEKGDIPEGYSVSREKKERFSLILESASTNQTSMYLCASSPGQGPETQYFGPGTRLLVL.